Listed here are 3 T cell receptor beta chains from one sample, sequenced in a study of resident and recirculating memory T cells in vitiligo. This table comes from immunoSEQ multiplex PCR, and its TCRdb copy is limited to in-frame clones, with some not included. The table shows roughly 76,000 clones, with approximately 90% occurring only once. What was sequenced was blood. The receptors shown here come from a male donor with vitiligo.

The rearrangement uses TRBV6-1 and TRBJ2-3; a possible D gene is TRBD2 (6 bases). Germline values: CDR1 MNHNS, CDR2 SASEGT. The V end was cut by 6 bases, the J end by 5 bases, with 15 bases between. The CDR3 runs to 14 residues. CDR3 loop: CASSRTNGRDTQYF. CDR3 in DNA: TGTGCCAGCAGCCGGACAAACGGGAGAGATACGCAGTATTTT.

The chain is built from TRBV2 and TRBJ1-2; a possible D gene is TRBD1 (5 bases). V was pared by 3 bases and J by 4 bases, with 9 bases between. CDR3 length: 13 residues. From germline, CDR1 is SNHLY and CDR2 FYNNEI. The CDR3 loop is CASSDRVGYGYTF. CDR3 DNA: TGTGCCAGCAGTGACAGGGTAGGCTATGGCTACACCTTC.

This sequence joins TRBV4-3 and TRBJ1-2; 7 bases align to TRBD1. The length of the CDR3 is 14 residues. Germline values: CDR1 LGHNA, CDR2 YSLEER. J gave up 3 bases and V 2 bases, and 3 bases lay outside the gene matches. CDR3 region: CASSQLQGDYGYTF. CDR3 bases: TGCGCCAGCAGCCAACTCCAGGGGGACTATGGCTACACCTTC.